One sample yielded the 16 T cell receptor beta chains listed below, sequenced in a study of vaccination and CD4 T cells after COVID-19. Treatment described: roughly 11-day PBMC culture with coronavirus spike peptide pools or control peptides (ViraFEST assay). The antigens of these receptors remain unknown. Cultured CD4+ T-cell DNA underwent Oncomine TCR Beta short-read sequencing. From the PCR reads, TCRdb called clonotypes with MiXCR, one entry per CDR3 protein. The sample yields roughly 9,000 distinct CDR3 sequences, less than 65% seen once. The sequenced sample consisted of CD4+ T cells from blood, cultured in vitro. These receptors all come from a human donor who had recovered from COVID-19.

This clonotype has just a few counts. This chain's CDR3 is CASSLASWGNTEAFF. The CDR3 region has the DNA TGTGCCAGCAGCTTGGCCTCCTGGGGGAACACTGAAGCTTTCTTT. The chain uses TRBV5-8 and TRBJ1-1; D ambiguous. Germline V gene lookup returns CDR1 SGHTS and CDR2 YDEGEE. V shed 0 bases and J shed 1 base, with 10 bases lying between them. The CDR3 is made up of 15 amino acids.

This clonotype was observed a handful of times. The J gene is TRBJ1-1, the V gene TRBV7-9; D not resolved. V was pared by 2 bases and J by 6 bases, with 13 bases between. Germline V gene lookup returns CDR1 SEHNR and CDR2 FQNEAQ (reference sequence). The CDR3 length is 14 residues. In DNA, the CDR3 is TGTGCCAGCAGCTTACTTCGAATAGACGCTGAAGCTTTCTTT. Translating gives CASSLLRIDAEAFF. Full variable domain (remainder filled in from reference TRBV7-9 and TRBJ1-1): DTGVSQNPRHKITKRGQNVTFRCDPISEHNRLYWYRQTLGQGPEFLTYFQNEAQLEKSRLLSDRFSAERPKGSFSTLEIQRTEQGDSAMYLCASSLLRIDAEAFFGQGTRLTVV.

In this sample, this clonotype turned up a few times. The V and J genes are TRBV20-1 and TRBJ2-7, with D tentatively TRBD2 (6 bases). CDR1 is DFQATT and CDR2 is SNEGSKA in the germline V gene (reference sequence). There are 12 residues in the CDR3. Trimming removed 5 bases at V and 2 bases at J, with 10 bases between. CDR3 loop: CSAELAPYEQYF. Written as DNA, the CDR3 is TGCAGTGCTGAACTAGCACCCTACGAGCAGTACTTC.

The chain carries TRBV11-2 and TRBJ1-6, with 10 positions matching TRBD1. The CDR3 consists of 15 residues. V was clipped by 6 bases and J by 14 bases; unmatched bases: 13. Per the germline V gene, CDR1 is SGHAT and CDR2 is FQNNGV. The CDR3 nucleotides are TGTGCCAGCAGGCGACCGGGACAGGGGTTAGGCACCCTCCACTTT. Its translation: CASRRPGQGLGTLHF.

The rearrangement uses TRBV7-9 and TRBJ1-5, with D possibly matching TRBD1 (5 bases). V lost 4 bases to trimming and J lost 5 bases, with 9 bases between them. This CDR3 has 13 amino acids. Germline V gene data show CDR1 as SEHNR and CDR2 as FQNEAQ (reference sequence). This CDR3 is CASSSGLHQPQHF. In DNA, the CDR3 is TGTGCCAGCAGCTCAGGGCTACATCAGCCCCAGCATTTT. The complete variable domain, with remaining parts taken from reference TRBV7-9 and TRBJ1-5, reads DTGVSQNPRHKITKRGQNVTFRCDPISEHNRLYWYRQTLGQGPEFLTYFQNEAQLEKSRLLSDRFSAERPKGSFSTLEIQRTEQGDSAMYLCASSSGLHQPQHFGDGTRLSIL.

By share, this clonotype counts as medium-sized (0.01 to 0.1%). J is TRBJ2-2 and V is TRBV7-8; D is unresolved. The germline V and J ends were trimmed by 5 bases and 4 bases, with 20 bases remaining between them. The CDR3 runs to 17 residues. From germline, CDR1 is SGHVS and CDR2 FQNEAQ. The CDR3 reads CASSPKNYPGITGELFF. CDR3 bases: TGTGCCAGCAGCCCCAAAAATTACCCAGGAATCACCGGGGAGCTGTTTTTT.

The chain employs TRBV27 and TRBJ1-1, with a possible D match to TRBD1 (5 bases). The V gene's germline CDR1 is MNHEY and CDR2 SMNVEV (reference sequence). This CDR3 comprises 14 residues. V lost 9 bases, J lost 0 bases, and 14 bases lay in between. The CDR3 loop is CASSMTELNTEAFF. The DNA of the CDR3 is TGTGCCAGTAGTATGACAGAATTGAACACTGAAGCTTTCTTT.

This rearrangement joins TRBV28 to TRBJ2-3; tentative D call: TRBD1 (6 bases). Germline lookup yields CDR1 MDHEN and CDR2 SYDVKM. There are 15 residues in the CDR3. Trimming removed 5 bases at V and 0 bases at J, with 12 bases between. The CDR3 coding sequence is TGTGCCAGCAGTCAACAGGGTTCAAGCACAGATACGCAGTATTTT. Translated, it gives CASSQQGSSTDTQYF.

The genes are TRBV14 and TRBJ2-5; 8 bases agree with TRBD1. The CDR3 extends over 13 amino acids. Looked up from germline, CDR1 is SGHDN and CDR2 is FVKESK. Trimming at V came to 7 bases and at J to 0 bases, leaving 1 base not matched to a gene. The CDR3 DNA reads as TGTGCCAGCAACAGGGGGTACCAAGAGACCCAGTACTTC. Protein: CASNRGYQETQYF.

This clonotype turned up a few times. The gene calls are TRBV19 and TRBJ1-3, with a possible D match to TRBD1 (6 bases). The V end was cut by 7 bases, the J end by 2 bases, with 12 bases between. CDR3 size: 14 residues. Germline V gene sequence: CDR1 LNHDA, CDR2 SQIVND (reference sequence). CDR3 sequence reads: CASMDRSTGNTIYF. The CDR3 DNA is TGTGCCAGTATGGACAGATCGACTGGAAACACCATATATTTT.

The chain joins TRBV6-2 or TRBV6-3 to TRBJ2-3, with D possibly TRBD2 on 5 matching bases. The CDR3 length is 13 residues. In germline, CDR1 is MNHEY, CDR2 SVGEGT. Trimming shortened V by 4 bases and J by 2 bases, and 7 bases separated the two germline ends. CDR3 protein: CASSSGFTDTQYF. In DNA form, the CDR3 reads TGTGCCAGCAGTTCGGGATTCACAGATACGCAGTATTTT.

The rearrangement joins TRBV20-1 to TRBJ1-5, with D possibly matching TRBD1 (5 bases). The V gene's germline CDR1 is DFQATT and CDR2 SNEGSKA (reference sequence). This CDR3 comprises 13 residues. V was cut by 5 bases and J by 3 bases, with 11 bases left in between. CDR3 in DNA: TGCAGTGCTCCGATGGGACCCAATCAGCCCCAGCATTTT. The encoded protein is CSAPMGPNQPQHF.

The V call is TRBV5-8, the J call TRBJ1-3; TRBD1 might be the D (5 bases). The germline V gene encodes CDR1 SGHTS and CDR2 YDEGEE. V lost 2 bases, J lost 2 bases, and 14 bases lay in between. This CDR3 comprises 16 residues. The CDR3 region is CASSLFKGITGNTIYF. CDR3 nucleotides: TGTGCCAGCAGCTTATTTAAGGGGATCACTGGAAACACCATATATTTT.

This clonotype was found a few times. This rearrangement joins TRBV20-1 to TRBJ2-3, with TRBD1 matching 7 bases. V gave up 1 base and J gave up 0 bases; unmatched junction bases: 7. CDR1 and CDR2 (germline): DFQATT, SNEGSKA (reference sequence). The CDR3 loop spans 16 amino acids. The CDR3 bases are TGCAGTGCTAGAGGTGGACAGGCGGGTAGCACAGATACGCAGTATTTT. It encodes CSARGGQAGSTDTQYF.

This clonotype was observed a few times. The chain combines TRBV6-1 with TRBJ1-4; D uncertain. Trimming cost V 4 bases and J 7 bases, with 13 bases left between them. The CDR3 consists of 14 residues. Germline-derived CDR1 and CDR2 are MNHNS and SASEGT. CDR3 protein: CASSGNRAGEKLFF. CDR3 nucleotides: TGTGCCAGCAGTGGAAACAGAGCCGGTGAAAAACTGTTTTTT.

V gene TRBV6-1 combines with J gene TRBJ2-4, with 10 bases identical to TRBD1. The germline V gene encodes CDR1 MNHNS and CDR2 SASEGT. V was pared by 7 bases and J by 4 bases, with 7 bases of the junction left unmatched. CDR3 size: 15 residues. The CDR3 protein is CASKGQGGSKNIQYF. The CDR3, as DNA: TGTGCCAGCAAAGGACAGGGGGGGAGTAAAAACATTCAGTACTTC.